These 13 T cell receptor beta chains came from one sample sequenced in a study of identical twins. TCRdb re-derived calls from the 5' RACE reads in MiXCR, one entry per CDR3 protein. The sample yields roughly 250,000 distinct CDR3 sequences, about 14% seen once. Sequencing used memory (CD45RO+) T cells sorted from blood. The source of these receptors is a woman under 30 in good health.

There are many counts of this clonotype. J is TRBJ2-5 and V is TRBV15; 8 bases line up with TRBD1. V shed 5 bases and J 6 bases; nucleotides not matched to a gene: 8. The germline gives CDR1 LNHNV, CDR2 YYDKDF (reference sequence). This CDR3 is 14 amino acids long. CDR3 region: CATSGGQGRKTQYF. Here the CDR3 DNA reads TGTGCCACCAGCGGAGGACAGGGCCGGAAGACCCAGTACTTC. The complete variable domain, with remaining parts taken from reference TRBV15 and TRBJ2-5, reads DAMVIQNPRYQVTQFGKPVTLSCSQTLNHNVMYWYQQKSSQAPKLLFHYYDKDFNNEADTPDNFQSRRPNTSFCFLDIRSPGLGDTAMYLCATSGGQGRKTQYFGPGTRLLVL.

The chain couples TRBV10-1 to TRBJ2-3; 7 bases line up with TRBD2. The CDR3 is 14 amino acids. The V and J ends lost 5 bases and 2 bases, in that order; junction bases with no gene match: 4. CDR1 is WNHNN, CDR2 SYGVQD, per germline (reference sequence). The DNA of the CDR3 is TGCGCCAGCAGTCAAGCGGGGTACACAGATACGCAGTATTTT. This codes for CASSQAGYTDTQYF.

This chain joins TRBV6-2 or TRBV6-3 and TRBJ2-4; D not resolved. Germline CDR1 is MNHEY and CDR2 is SVGEGT. V was pared by 7 bases and J by 6 bases, with 10 bases between. The CDR3 is 12 residues long. CDR3 loop: CASTDVGNIQYF. DNA of the CDR3: TGTGCCAGCACCGACGTAGGAAACATTCAGTACTTC.

Worth noting for this clonotype: One end of the junction does not line up with germline, which may come from a read error. The chain recombines TRBV24-1 with TRBJ2-3; no reliable D call. The CDR3 covers 15 residues. Germline V CDR1 and CDR2: KGHDR, SFDVKD. The CDR3 DNA sequence: TGTGCCACCAGTGATAATAAAAAAAGCACGGATACGCAGTATTTT. This gives the protein CATSDNKKSTDTQYF.

The chain carries TRBV6-5 and TRBJ1-2; no definite D call. This CDR3 is built from 13 residues. Trimming cost V 6 bases and J 7 bases, with 15 bases left between them. The germline V gene encodes CDR1 MNHEY and CDR2 SVGAGI. The CDR3, as DNA: TGTGCCAGCAGCTTACGTTTGGTCTCTGGCTACACCTTC. Translating it yields CASSLRLVSGYTF.

To note about this clonotype: It is unclear where the CDR3 begins or ends on the DNA, so no DNA is shown, and the CDR3 is as TCRdb lists it. The V and J genes are TRBV12-3 or TRBV12-4 and TRBJ2-1; the D segment call TRBD2 is taken from the table without a DNA check. The CDR3 is 15 amino acids in total, end residues counted. The CDR3 sequence: CASILVASGANEQFF.

V gene TRBV20-1 combines with J gene TRBJ2-7; 8 bases map to TRBD2. There are 14 residues in the CDR3. Per the germline V gene, CDR1 is DFQATT and CDR2 is SNEGSKA (reference sequence). Germline trimming cut 4 bases from V and 6 bases from J; bases unmatched to any gene: 11. The CDR3 DNA is TGCAGTGCTATACCACCGGGACTAGTGGGCGAGCAGTACTTC. Protein product: CSAIPPGLVGEQYF.

This clonotype was picked up a small number of times. The chain has TRBV15 and TRBJ2-7; the D gene is possibly TRBD2 (6 bases). CDR1 is LNHNV, CDR2 YYDKDF, per germline (reference sequence). V lost 5 bases and J 0 bases, leaving 14 bases between the germline ends. The CDR3 loop spans 15 amino acids. CDR3: CATSRGGISSYEQYF. Here the CDR3 DNA reads TGTGCCACCAGCCGTGGGGGGATCAGCTCCTACGAGCAGTACTTC.

The V and J genes are TRBV12-3 or TRBV12-4 and TRBJ1-1; 7 bases agree with TRBD1. Trimming took 7 bases from V and 6 from J; bases not matched to a gene: 11. The CDR3 sequence is 14 residues long. CDR3 in amino acids: CASTLTGMSSEAFF. The DNA for the CDR3 is TGTGCCAGCACTCTGACAGGGATGAGCTCTGAAGCTTTCTTT.

This clonotype turned up a few times. The chain employs TRBV20-1 and TRBJ2-1; 9 bases map to TRBD1. Per the germline V gene, CDR1 is DFQATT and CDR2 is SNEGSKA (reference sequence). This CDR3 comprises 13 residues. Unmatched junction bases numbered 5, after V lost 5 bases and J lost 6 bases. The CDR3 loop reads CSAGVQGANEQFF. The CDR3 DNA reads as TGCAGTGCTGGTGTACAGGGGGCCAATGAGCAGTTCTTC.

V usage is TRBV5-6 and J usage is TRBJ1-5; TRBD1 matches 10 bases. There are 14 residues in the CDR3. CDR1 and CDR2 (germline): SGHDT, YYEEEE. Trimming removed 4 bases from V and 7 bases from J; junction bases left unmatched: 5. In DNA form, the CDR3 reads TGTGCCAGCAGCCTCGACAGGGGGCGGCAGCCCCAGCATTTT. This translates into CASSLDRGRQPQHF.

The chain joins TRBV4-2 to TRBJ2-1, with D perhaps being TRBD1 or TRBD2 (7 bases each). The V and J ends lost 4 bases and 8 bases respectively, with 12 bases between them. This CDR3 is built from 13 residues. The germline V gene has CDR1 LGHNA and CDR2 YNFKEQ. CDR3 coding DNA: TGTGCCAGCAGCCCAGGGGGGGGATATGAGCAGTTCTTC. It translates to CASSPGGGYEQFF.

This clonotype showed up just a few times. The V gene is TRBV19, the J gene TRBJ2-3, with D unclear. Germline CDR1 reads LNHDA; CDR2 reads SQIVND (reference sequence). Trimming shortened V by 8 bases and J by 4 bases, and 7 bases separated the two germline ends. The CDR3 covers 11 residues. The DNA for the CDR3 is TGTGCCAGTGGTGAGGCAGATACGCAGTATTTT. This codes for CASGEADTQYF.